Following are 19 T cell receptor beta chains from one sample sequenced in a study of cytomegalovirus exposure and HLA in healthy donors. The method was immunoSEQ multiplex PCR; TCRdb's version includes in-frame clones alone and lacks a portion of them. The table lists about 120,000 clones, roughly 89% of them singletons, with around 1.1% in the top ten. The sample comprised PBMCs. These receptor sequences come from a woman aged 18-29 years in good health and CMV-seronegative.

CDR3 sequence reads: CASSLALGTSGLSTDTQYF. CDR3 bases: TGCGCCAGCAGCTTGGCCCTTGGGACTAGCGGGCTGAGCACAGATACGCAGTATTTT. The rearrangement links TRBV5-1 to TRBJ2-3; 12 nucleotides agree with TRBD2. CDR3 length equals 19 residues. V dropped 0 bases and J dropped 0; count of bases not matched to a gene: 8. CDR1 is SGHRS, CDR2 YFSETQ, per germline.

The chain is built from TRBV28 and TRBJ1-2; 7 nucleotides match TRBD1. This CDR3 comprises 14 residues. The germline gives CDR1 MDHEN, CDR2 SYDVKM. V gave up 3 bases and J gave up 6 bases; unmatched junction bases: 7. The CDR3 reads CASSLGRGLHGYTF. Written as DNA, the CDR3 is TGTGCCAGCAGTTTGGGAAGGGGGCTTCATGGCTACACCTTC.

J is TRBJ2-2 and V is TRBV28; no reliable D call. V was clipped by 7 bases and J by 3 bases, with 12 bases between them. The CDR3 is 14 amino acids. CDR1 and CDR2 (germline): MDHEN, SYDVKM. This CDR3 reads CASTLHDYTGELFF. CDR3 nucleotide sequence: TGTGCCAGCACCCTCCACGACTACACCGGGGAGCTGTTTTTT. Together with reference TRBV28 and TRBJ2-2, the CDR3 gives the full variable domain: DVKVTQSSRYLVKRTGEKVFLECVQDMDHENMFWYRQDPGLGLRLIYFSYDVKMKEKGDIPEGYSVSREKKERFSLILESASTNQTSMYLCASTLHDYTGELFFGEGSRLTVL.

V usage is TRBV27 and J usage is TRBJ2-7; D is perhaps TRBD1 (6 bases). With 5 bases removed from V and 4 bases from J, the gap between germline ends came to 6 bases. CDR3 size: 11 residues. Germline V gene data show CDR1 as MNHEY and CDR2 as SMNVEV (reference sequence). The CDR3 DNA follows: TGTGCCAGCAGTACAGGGTACGAGCAGTACGTC. The encoded protein is CASSTGYEQYV.

This sequence joins TRBV28 and TRBJ2-7, with 8 bases lining up with TRBD2. The junction had 12 bases not matched to a gene; V was cut back by 4 bases and J by 4 bases. The CDR3 loop spans 16 amino acids. The germline CDR1 and CDR2 sequences are MDHEN and SYDVKM. In nucleotides, the CDR3 is TGTGCCAGCAGTTCTCCTCGCGGGACTAGTACTTACGAGCAGTACTTC. Translation: CASSSPRGTSTYEQYF.

This rearrangement joins TRBV28 to TRBJ2-7; D is perhaps TRBD2 (6 bases). V lost 5 bases, J lost 3 bases, and 17 bases lay in between. The germline gives CDR1 MDHEN, CDR2 SYDVKM. The CDR3 extends over 15 amino acids. DNA of the CDR3: TGTGCCAGCAGTGCCACCTGGGGGGATCACTACGAGCAGTACTTC. This codes for CASSATWGDHYEQYF.

The chain is built from TRBV13 and TRBJ1-1; 7 bases are shared with TRBD1. In germline, CDR1 is PRHDT, CDR2 FYEKMQ (reference sequence). The CDR3 loop spans 14 amino acids. The V gene end was trimmed by 6 bases and the J gene end by 2 bases; junction bases not matched to a gene: 6. The CDR3 spells CASSFGTANTEAFF. The CDR3 DNA follows: TGTGCCAGCAGTTTCGGGACAGCTAACACTGAAGCTTTCTTT.

The CDR3 sequence: CAWSPGQAGYTEAFF. CDR3 nucleotides: TGTGCCTGGAGTCCGGGACAGGCTGGGTACACTGAAGCTTTCTTT. The chain couples TRBV30 to TRBJ1-1; 8 nucleotides match TRBD1. The CDR3 is made up of 15 amino acids. Germline V lookup: CDR1 GTSNPN, CDR2 SVGIG (reference sequence). Unmatched junction bases numbered 8, after V lost 2 bases and J lost 3 bases.

The J gene is TRBJ1-4, the V gene TRBV6-1; TRBD1 aligns across 7 bases. The J segment lost 7 bases and the V segment lost 8 bases, leaving 10 bases of the junction unmatched. Looked up from germline, CDR1 is MNHNS and CDR2 is SASEGT. This CDR3 comprises 14 residues. The CDR3 here is CASGERGQGEKLFF. Here the CDR3 DNA reads TGTGCCAGCGGGGAGAGGGGGCAGGGTGAAAAACTGTTTTTT.

The chain employs TRBV15 and TRBJ2-3, with D perhaps matching TRBD2 (5 bases). V dropped 0 bases and J dropped 1 base, with 11 bases sitting between them. CDR1 and CDR2 (germline): LNHNV, YYDKDF (reference sequence). This CDR3 is 16 amino acids long. The CDR3 reads CATSRDPGSGTDTQYF. Written as DNA, the CDR3 is TGTGCCACCAGCAGAGATCCGGGTAGCGGCACAGATACGCAGTATTTT. The whole variable domain, filled in from reference TRBV15 and TRBJ2-3, reads DAMVIQNPRYQVTQFGKPVTLSCSQTLNHNVMYWYQQKSSQAPKLLFHYYDKDFNNEADTPDNFQSRRPNTSFCFLDIRSPGLGDTAMYLCATSRDPGSGTDTQYFGPGTRLTVL.

The chain links TRBV5-4 to TRBJ2-7, with 10 bases aligning to TRBD1. The CDR3 length is 14 residues. V lost 5 bases, J lost 6 bases, and 8 bases stayed unmatched. CDR1 SGHNT and CDR2 YYREEE come from the germline V gene (reference sequence). The CDR3 loop reads CASSRDRDRGEQYV. CDR3 nucleotides: TGTGCCAGCAGTCGCGACCGGGACAGGGGCGAGCAGTACGTC.

The rearrangement uses TRBV30 and TRBJ1-1; D is unresolved. Trimming pared 3 bases from V and 1 base from J, leaving 9 bases between. The CDR3 runs to 13 residues. Germline V gene data show CDR1 as GTSNPN and CDR2 as SVGIG (reference sequence). The CDR3 region has the DNA TGTGCCTGGAGAGTACAGCAGAACACTGAAGCTTTCTTT. Translating gives CAWRVQQNTEAFF.

J is TRBJ2-7 and V is TRBV7-8, with TRBD1 matching over 10 bases. Unmatched junction bases numbered 4, after V lost 5 bases and J lost 3 bases. The germline V gene encodes CDR1 SGHVS and CDR2 FQNEAQ. CDR3 size: 14 residues. The CDR3 DNA reads TGTGCCAGCAGCCCGGGACAGGGGATCTACGAGCAGTACGTC. It yields the protein CASSPGQGIYEQYV.

The chain recombines TRBV2 with TRBJ1-5; 7 nucleotides align to TRBD1. Germline lookup yields CDR1 SNHLY and CDR2 FYNNEI. The V gene end was trimmed by 4 bases and the J gene end by 4 bases; junction bases not matched to a gene: 4. The CDR3 is 14 residues long. The CDR3 DNA reads as TGTGCCAGCAGTGTACAGGGGTTTAATCAGCCCCAGCATTTT. It codes for CASSVQGFNQPQHF. Full variable domain (remainder filled in from reference TRBV2 and TRBJ1-5): EPEVTQTPSHQVTQMGQEVILRCVPISNHLYFYWYRQILGQKVEFLVSFYNNEISEKSEIFDDQFSVERPDGSNFTLKIRSTKLEDSAMYFCASSVQGFNQPQHFGDGTRLSIL.

The rearrangement joins TRBV5-6 to TRBJ2-7; D unclear. Between the trimmed V and J ends, which lost 4 bases and 3 bases, there was a span of 11 bases. The germline gives CDR1 SGHDT, CDR2 YYEEEE. CDR3 length: 13 residues. CDR3 sequence reads: CASSLGSDYEQYF. The CDR3 DNA is TGTGCCAGCAGCCTTGGCAGCGACTACGAGCAGTACTTC.

The rearrangement links TRBV4-3 to TRBJ2-1; TRBD2 agrees at 10 bases. V trimming: 0 bases; J trimming: 6 bases; junction bases outside the gene matches: 2. The CDR3 runs to 15 residues. Germline V gives CDR1 LGHNA, CDR2 YSLEER. The CDR3 protein is CASSQDLAGVNEQFF. Written as DNA, the CDR3 is TGCGCCAGCAGCCAAGATCTAGCGGGAGTCAATGAGCAGTTCTTC.

The chain carries TRBV15 and TRBJ2-7, with TRBD1 as a possible D gene (5 bases). The length of the CDR3 is 16 residues. V lost 0 bases, J lost 0 bases, and 12 bases lay in between. Germline CDR1 reads LNHNV; CDR2 reads YYDKDF (reference sequence). CDR3 nucleotides: TGTGCCACCAGCAGAGATCAAGGGGTCGCCTCCTACGAGCAGTACGTC. This gives the protein CATSRDQGVASYEQYV.

V usage is TRBV2 and J usage is TRBJ2-5, with TRBD2 as a possible D gene (6 bases). V lost 1 base to trimming and J lost 6 bases, with 15 bases between them. The CDR3 contains 15 residues. Germline CDR1 is SNHLY and CDR2 is FYNNEI. DNA for the CDR3: TGTGCCAGCAGTGAAGGCTTTGCGGGGAAGAAGACCCAGTACTTC. The encoded protein is CASSEGFAGKKTQYF.

This chain links TRBV5-1 with TRBJ2-1, with 9 bases lining up with TRBD1. V lost 4 bases to trimming and J lost 4 bases; unmatched junction nucleotides: 9. The germline gives CDR1 SGHRS, CDR2 YFSETQ. The CDR3 is made up of 16 amino acids. The CDR3 sequence is CASSPPGTGNYNEQFF. The CDR3 DNA follows: TGCGCCAGCAGCCCCCCAGGGACAGGGAATTACAATGAGCAGTTCTTC.